The sequence of this T cell receptor beta chain was determined in a study of blood T cell repertoires in COVID-19. At the level of the study: T cells, B-cell-depleted T cells, or PBMCs provided the cDNA or gDNA that served as material.

Per germline, CDR1 MGHRA and CDR2 YSYEKL. V was clipped by 2 bases and J by 6 bases, with 14 bases between them. This CDR3 comprises 15 residues. Seattle enrolled patients during active infection and tracked them longitudinally. As originally analysed: Amplified reference gene primers provided the basis for estimating nucleated cell counts. TCRdb's copy holds only in-frame clones and misses some; the assay was immunoSEQ multiplex PCR. V, J and clone size reflect that table, while D and trimming were determined from the DNA. The table lists under 250,000 clones, about 76% of them singletons. This sequence originates from a woman between 40 and 50 years old with COVID-19, enrolled during active disease. The V gene is TRBV4-1, the J gene TRBJ1-5, with a possible D match to TRBD1 (5 bases). Specimen: peripheral blood. CDR3 coding DNA: TGCGCCAGCAGCCAACAACAGGAGATCAGTCAGCCCCAGCATTTT. The encoded protein is CASSQQQEISQPQHF.